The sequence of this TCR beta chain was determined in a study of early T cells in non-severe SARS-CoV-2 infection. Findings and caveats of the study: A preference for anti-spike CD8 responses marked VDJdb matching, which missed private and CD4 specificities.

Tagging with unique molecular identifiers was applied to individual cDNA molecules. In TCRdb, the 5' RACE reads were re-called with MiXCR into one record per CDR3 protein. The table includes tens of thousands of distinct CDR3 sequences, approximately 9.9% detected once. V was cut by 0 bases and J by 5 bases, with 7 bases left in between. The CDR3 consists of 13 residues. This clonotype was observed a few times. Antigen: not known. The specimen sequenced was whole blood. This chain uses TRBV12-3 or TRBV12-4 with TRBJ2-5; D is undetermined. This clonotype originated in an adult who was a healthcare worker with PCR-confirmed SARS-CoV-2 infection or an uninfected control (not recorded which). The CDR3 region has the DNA TGTGCCAGCAGTTTAGCTTCTGGGGAGACCCAGTACTTC. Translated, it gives CASSLASGETQYF.